This T cell receptor beta chain was recorded in a study of shared clonotypes between healthy human individuals. In the study overall: Each donor's CD8 memory used one plate, CD8 naive two, each CD4 subset three.

The study, taken as a whole, reports: Non-shared clonotypes had lower generation probabilities than clonotypes shared by all four sorted-subset donors.

CD45RO-negative, CCR7-selected cells formed the naive CD8 fraction, which excluded terminally differentiated effector memory CD45RA+ cells. Generated by immunoSEQ multiplex PCR, the TCRdb table keeps only in-frame clones and is missing some. The sample consists of approximately 720,000 clones, 92% of them appearing once. A remark on this clone: Its antigen is unknown.

The germline gives CDR1 GTSNPN, CDR2 SVGIG (reference sequence). The CDR3 loop spans 17 amino acids. This TCR came from a man aged 25-40 years in good health. Sequences were obtained from naive CD8+ T cells sorted from blood. The chain couples TRBV30 to TRBJ2-1; TRBD2 aligns across 8 bases. The CDR3 coding sequence is TGTGCTACCACCCAGGGAGCGGGGGCGGGGTGGTACAATGAGCAGTTCTTC. It yields the protein CATTQGAGAGWYNEQFF.